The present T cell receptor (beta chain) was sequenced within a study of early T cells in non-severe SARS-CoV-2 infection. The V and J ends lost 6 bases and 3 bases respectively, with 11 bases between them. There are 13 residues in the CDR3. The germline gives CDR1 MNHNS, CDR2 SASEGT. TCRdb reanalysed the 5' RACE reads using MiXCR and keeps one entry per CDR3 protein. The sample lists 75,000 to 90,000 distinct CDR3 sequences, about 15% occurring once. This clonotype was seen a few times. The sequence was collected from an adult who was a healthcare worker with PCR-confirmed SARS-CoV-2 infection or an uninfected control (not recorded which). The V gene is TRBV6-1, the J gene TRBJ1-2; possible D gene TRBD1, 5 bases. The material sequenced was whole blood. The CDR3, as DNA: TGTGCCAGCAGCCCAACGACAGACTATGGCTACACCTTC. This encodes CASSPTTDYGYTF.